The present T cell receptor beta chain was sequenced within a study of tumor-infiltrating lymphocytes in glioblastoma multiforme. J was trimmed by 5 bases and V by 6 bases; bases with no gene match: 9. The CDR3 consists of 15 residues. Comments on this clonotype: Its cognate antigen is unknown.

TCR beta libraries were built from RNA through three nested multiplex PCR rounds using modified ARM-PCR. TCRB-specific cDNA synthesis used 0.5 to 0.65 ug of total RNA. These TCRB libraries lack any described unique molecular identifiers. TCRdb redid the calling of the multiplex PCR reads with MiXCR, one entry per CDR3 protein. The sample shows about 10,000 distinct CDR3 sequences, less than 75% of them seen only once. Study observations and caveats: Detected clone frequencies may not reflect cell counts, being RNA-based. Only one glioblastoma patient had TCR and mutation analysis.

The chain links TRBV12-3 or TRBV12-4 to TRBJ2-4; TRBD1 matches 8 bases. Sequences were obtained from brain tumor tissue. The receptor was isolated from a male donor with glioblastoma. The CDR3 region is CASSYRQGSENIQYF. DNA for the CDR3: TGTGCCAGCAGCTACCGACAGGGGTCGGAAAACATTCAGTACTTC.